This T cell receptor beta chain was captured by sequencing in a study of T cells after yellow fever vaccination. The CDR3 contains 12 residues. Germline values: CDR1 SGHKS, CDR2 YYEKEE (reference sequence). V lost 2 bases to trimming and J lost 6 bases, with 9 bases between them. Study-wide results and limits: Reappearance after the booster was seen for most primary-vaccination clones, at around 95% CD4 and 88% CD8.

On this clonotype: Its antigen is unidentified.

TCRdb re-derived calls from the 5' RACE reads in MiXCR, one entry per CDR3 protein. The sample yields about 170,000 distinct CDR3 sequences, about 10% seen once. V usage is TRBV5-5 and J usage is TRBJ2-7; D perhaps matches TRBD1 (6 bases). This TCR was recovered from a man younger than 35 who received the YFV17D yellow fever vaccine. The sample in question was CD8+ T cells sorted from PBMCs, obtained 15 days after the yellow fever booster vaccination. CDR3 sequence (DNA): TGTGCCAGCAGCTTCAGGGGTCCCGAGCAGTACTTC. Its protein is CASSFRGPEQYF.